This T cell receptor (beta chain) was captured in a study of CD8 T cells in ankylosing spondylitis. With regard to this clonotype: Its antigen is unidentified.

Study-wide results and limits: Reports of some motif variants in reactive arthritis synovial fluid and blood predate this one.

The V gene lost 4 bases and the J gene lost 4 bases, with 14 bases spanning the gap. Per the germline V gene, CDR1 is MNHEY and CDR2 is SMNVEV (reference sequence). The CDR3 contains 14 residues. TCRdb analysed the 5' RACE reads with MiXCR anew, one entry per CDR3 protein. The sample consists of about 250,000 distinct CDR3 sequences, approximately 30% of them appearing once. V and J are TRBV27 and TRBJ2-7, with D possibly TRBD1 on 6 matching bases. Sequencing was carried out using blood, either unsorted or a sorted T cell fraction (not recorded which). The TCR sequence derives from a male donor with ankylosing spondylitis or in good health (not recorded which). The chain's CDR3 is CASSSIADRYEQYF. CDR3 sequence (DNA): TGTGCCAGCAGTTCGATTGCGGACAGATACGAGCAGTACTTC.